This entry is about one T cell receptor (beta chain). V lost 3 bases to trimming and J lost 2 bases, with 7 bases between them. The CDR3 sequence is 13 residues long. Germline V gene sequence: CDR1 MNHNS, CDR2 SASEGT. The data belong to a study of T cell changes during pregnancy in multiple sclerosis. The method was immunoSEQ multiplex PCR; TCRdb's version includes in-frame clones alone and lacks a portion of them. Among some 70,000 clones listed, about 85% were seen once. The TCR was taken from a female donor with multiple sclerosis, enrolled in a pregnancy study. The sequencing used peripheral blood, collected before pregnancy. The chain is built from TRBV6-1 and TRBJ1-1, with D perhaps matching TRBD1 (5 bases). Here the CDR3 reads CASSDRENTEAFF. CDR3 nucleotides: TGTGCCAGCAGTGACAGGGAAAACACTGAAGCTTTCTTT.